The 20 T cell receptor beta chains listed next were all sequenced from one sample in a study of control samples from healthy donors and cancer patients. The protocol was immunoSEQ multiplex PCR, while the TCRdb copy is restricted to in-frame clones and leaves out a portion. This sample carries some 150,000 clones, around 94% of them seen once, and the ten largest clones take 12% to 15%. The sample comprised PBMCs. All receptors derive from a man aged 55 to 69 with colorectal cancer.

The chain links TRBV19 to TRBJ1-5; no firm D call. Looked up from germline, CDR1 is LNHDA and CDR2 is SQIVND (reference sequence). Trimming pared 3 bases from V and 1 base from J, leaving 13 bases between. The CDR3 consists of 16 residues. Here the CDR3 reads CASSIFGPGSNQPQHF. In nucleotides, the CDR3 is TGTGCCAGTAGTATTTTCGGGCCGGGGAGCAATCAGCCCCAGCATTTT. The full variable domain, with the rest looked up from reference TRBV19 and TRBJ1-5, is DGGITQSPKYLFRKEGQNVTLSCEQNLNHDAMYWYRQDPGQGLRLIYYSQIVNDFQKGDIAEGYSVSREKKESFPLTVTSAQKNPTAFYLCASSIFGPGSNQPQHFGDGTRLSIL.

The chain employs TRBV6-5 and TRBJ2-5; 8 bases are a match to TRBD2. With V trimmed by 2 bases and J by 2 bases, 4 bases remained unmatched. This CDR3 has 15 residues. CDR1 is MNHEY and CDR2 is SVGAGI in the germline V gene. CDR3 in DNA: TGTGCCAGCAGTTACGTCCGGGGGGGACAAGAGACCCAGTACTTC. This translates into CASSYVRGGQETQYF.

The table lists this clone with a count of one. The chain joins TRBV9 to TRBJ1-5; D is possibly TRBD1 (6 bases). CDR1 is SGDLS, CDR2 YYNGEE, per germline. The CDR3 length is 15 residues. Trimming cost V 0 bases and J 3 bases, with 10 bases left between them. CDR3 nucleotides: TGTGCCAGCAGCGTAGACGGACAGACCAATCAGCCCCAGCATTTT. Its translation is CASSVDGQTNQPQHF.

The V and J genes are TRBV6-5 and TRBJ2-5, with D perhaps TRBD1 (5 bases). The V end lost 5 bases, the J end lost 9 bases, and 16 bases lay between the germline ends. Germline CDR1 MNHEY, CDR2 SVGAGI. This CDR3 comprises 13 residues. The CDR3 DNA follows: TGTGCCAGCAGTCCCACAGGCCTGGTGGCCCAGTACTTC. It is translated as CASSPTGLVAQYF.

This chain uses TRBV27 with TRBJ2-7, with D maybe TRBD2 (7 bases). CDR3 length equals 14 residues. Germline lookup yields CDR1 MNHEY and CDR2 SMNVEV (reference sequence). Deletions cut 3 bases from V and 3 bases from J, with 12 bases between. The CDR3 region has the DNA TGTGCCAGCAGTTTGGGGGGGCCCCTCTACGAGCAGTACTTC. Translation: CASSLGGPLYEQYF.

The V and J genes are TRBV12-3 or TRBV12-4 and TRBJ2-7; D remains ambiguous. V was shortened by 2 bases and J by 4 bases, with 6 bases between the two germline ends. This CDR3 is 12 amino acids long. The CDR3 reads CASSLSWYEQYF. The CDR3 DNA sequence: TGTGCCAGCAGTTTAAGTTGGTACGAGCAGTACTTC.

This rearrangement joins TRBV19 to TRBJ2-2, with TRBD1 matching over 8 bases. Per the germline V gene, CDR1 is LNHDA and CDR2 is SQIVND (reference sequence). V lost 8 bases, J lost 3 bases, and 5 bases stayed unmatched. The CDR3 is made up of 14 amino acids. Here the CDR3 reads CASVPGQDTGELFF. In nucleotides, the CDR3 is TGTGCCAGTGTTCCGGGACAGGACACCGGGGAGCTGTTTTTT.

V is TRBV27 and J is TRBJ2-1; D is possibly TRBD1 (6 bases). V lost 6 bases to trimming and J lost 10 bases, with 10 bases between them. This CDR3 is 11 amino acids long. Germline assignment: CDR1 MNHEY and CDR2 SMNVEV (reference sequence). The CDR3 region is CASRAGTEQFF. The CDR3 nucleotides are TGTGCCAGCAGAGCCGGGACAGAGCAGTTCTTC.

The rearrangement joins TRBV10-3 to TRBJ2-1; D is ambiguous. CDR1 is ENHRY and CDR2 is SYGVKD in the germline V gene. The length of the CDR3 is 11 residues. The V gene lost 10 bases and the J gene lost 2 bases, with 6 bases spanning the gap. The CDR3 protein is CATHTYNEQFF. The CDR3 DNA follows: TGTGCCACTCATACCTACAATGAGCAGTTCTTC.

The chain uses TRBV27 and TRBJ1-4, with 8 bases aligning to TRBD1. V gave up 5 bases and J gave up 4 bases; unmatched junction bases: 6. The germline CDR1 and CDR2 sequences are MNHEY and SMNVEV (reference sequence). The CDR3 is made up of 15 amino acids. CDR3 amino acids: CASSPDRAYNEKLFF. The CDR3 DNA is TGTGCCAGCAGTCCGGACAGGGCTTATAATGAAAAACTGTTTTTT. Variable domain in full (rest from reference TRBV27 and TRBJ1-4): EAQVTQNPRYLITVTGKKLTVTCSQNMNHEYMSWYRQDPGLGLRQIYYSMNVEVTDKGDVPEGYKVSRKEKRNFPLILESPSPNQTSLYFCASSPDRAYNEKLFFGSGTQLSVL.

The V and J genes are TRBV27 and TRBJ1-2; D not certain. The V and J ends lost 2 bases and 2 bases respectively, with 9 bases between them. The CDR3 has 14 residues. In germline, CDR1 is MNHEY, CDR2 SMNVEV (reference sequence). The CDR3 DNA reads as TGTGCCAGCAGTTTAAGTGGAGAAAACTATGGCTACACCTTC. Its protein is CASSLSGENYGYTF.

The sample holds one count of this clone. This rearrangement joins TRBV28 to TRBJ1-5; TRBD1 is a possible D gene (5 bases). CDR3 size: 14 residues. V lost 1 base and J 3 bases, leaving 7 bases between the germline ends. CDR1 is MDHEN, CDR2 SYDVKM, per germline. The CDR3 region is CASSLFRDNQPQHF. DNA for the CDR3: TGTGCCAGCAGTTTATTCAGGGACAATCAGCCCCAGCATTTT.

The V gene is TRBV21-1, the J gene TRBJ1-2; no DNA check was done on the table's D call, TRBD1. TRBV21-1 is given as a pseudogene. The CDR3 totals 16 residues. This CDR3 reads CASSFQGGFGHYGYTF. The DNA of the CDR3 is TGTGCCAGCAGCTTCCAGGGGGGCTTCGGGCACTATGGCTACACCTTC.

The rearrangement links TRBV6-5 to TRBJ2-7; the match to TRBD1 covers 8 bases. V lost 5 bases and J lost 3; bases outside the gene matches: 6. The germline gives CDR1 MNHEY, CDR2 SVGAGI. This CDR3 is 14 amino acids long. The CDR3 nucleotides are TGTGCCAGCAGTCAGACCGGGACAGGCTACGAGCAGTACTTC. This translates into CASSQTGTGYEQYF.

V is TRBV6-2 or TRBV6-3 and J is TRBJ2-1; D possibly uses TRBD1 or TRBD2 (5 bases each). Trimming pared 2 bases from V and 3 bases from J, leaving 14 bases between. The CDR3 is 16 residues long. Germline V gives CDR1 MNHEY, CDR2 SVGEGT. The CDR3 coding sequence is TGTGCCAGCAGTTACCTCGGGGCCGTAGGCTACAATGAGCAGTTCTTC. Translation: CASSYLGAVGYNEQFF.

V usage is TRBV5-6 and J usage is TRBJ2-3; D call uncertain. This CDR3 contains 13 residues. Trimming removed 1 base at V and 4 bases at J, with 7 bases between. Per germline, CDR1 SGHDT and CDR2 YYEEEE. This chain's CDR3 is CASSLLGPDTQYF. The CDR3 DNA reads TGTGCCAGCAGCTTGCTTGGGCCAGATACGCAGTATTTT.

This chain uses TRBV6-6 with TRBJ1-1; D not certain. This CDR3 comprises 11 residues. In germline, CDR1 is MNHNY, CDR2 SVGAGI (reference sequence). The V and J ends lost 5 bases and 6 bases respectively, with 7 bases between them. The DNA of the CDR3 is TGTGCCAGCAGTCCGAGGGCTGAAGCTTTCTTT. This encodes CASSPRAEAFF.

This clone was seen a single time. The chain uses TRBV5-6 and TRBJ2-5, with TRBD1 matching 8 bases. V lost 3 bases and J lost 5; bases outside the gene matches: 6. Germline loops: CDR1 SGHDT, CDR2 YYEEEE. CDR3 length equals 14 residues. For the CDR3, the DNA is TGTGCCAGCAGCTCTCAGGACAGGGCCGAGACCCAGTACTTC. Amino acids: CASSSQDRAETQYF.

The chain recombines TRBV28 with TRBJ1-4, with D possibly being TRBD1 (5 bases). This CDR3 has 15 amino acids. Germline V lookup: CDR1 MDHEN, CDR2 SYDVKM. Deletions cut 7 bases from V and 5 bases from J, with 17 bases between. CDR3 sequence (DNA): TGTGCCAGCACCCCAAGGACATTACCGAATGAAAAACTGTTTTTT. This gives the protein CASTPRTLPNEKLFF.

The rearrangement joins TRBV27 to TRBJ1-1; 8 nucleotides match TRBD1. The germline V gene has CDR1 MNHEY and CDR2 SMNVEV (reference sequence). The CDR3 covers 18 residues. V dropped 6 bases and J dropped 0; count of bases not matched to a gene: 15. In nucleotides, the CDR3 is TGTGCCAGCAGCCCCGCCCCCCTCAGGACAGGGTTGAACACTGAAGCTTTCTTT. Its protein product is CASSPAPLRTGLNTEAFF.